This TCR beta chain is drawn from a study of radiotherapy plus CTLA-4 blockade in lung cancer. In chemo-refractory metastatic non-small-cell lung cancer, patients got ipilimumab CTLA-4 blockade together with focal radiation. Trimming cost V 3 bases and J 4 bases; bases outside gene matches: 14. The CDR3 extends over 18 amino acids. Looked up from germline, CDR1 is MDHEN and CDR2 is SYDVKM. Measured with immunoSEQ multiplex PCR; TCRdb has only the in-frame clones, and not every one. This repertoire shows 120,000 or so clones, 78% found once; its top ten account for roughly 5.2%. This TCR derives from a human donor with non-small cell lung cancer who had a partial response to radiotherapy plus ipilimumab. This chain connects TRBV28 to TRBJ2-3; 9 nucleotides agree with TRBD2. The sample consisted of peripheral blood, taken from a patient treated with radiotherapy plus ipilimumab. DNA of the CDR3: TGTGCCAGCAGTTTTGGTTCCTGGGGCGGGGGGGGAGCAGATACGCAGTATTTT. Its translation: CASSFGSWGGGGADTQYF.